This record looks at one TCR beta chain sequence and its context. The CDR3 loop spans 13 amino acids. Germline CDR1 is MNHNS and CDR2 is SASEGT. V was cut by 3 bases and J by 4 bases, with 9 bases left in between. Per the authors' pipeline: The authors estimated nucleated cell counts from reference gene primer amplification. Libraries were prepared by immunoSEQ multiplex PCR; TCRdb keeps only in-frame clonotypes and omits some of them. V and J calls and clone size follow that table, whereas D and trimming were derived from the DNA. The sample records 200,000 to 250,000 clones, around 86% being singletons. This entry comes from a study of blood T cell repertoires in COVID-19. Overall study: Donors in the United States, Italy and Spain gave samples during acute or convalescent COVID-19. PBMCs, B-cell-depleted T cells, or T cells were the source of the cDNA or gDNA that made up the material.

The V call is TRBV6-1, the J call TRBJ1-2; TRBD1 is a possible D gene (6 bases). Sequencing used peripheral blood. The TCR comes from a man between 50 and 59 years old with acute or convalescent COVID-19. CDR3 amino acids: CASSDDRTYGYTF. CDR3 sequence (DNA): TGTGCCAGCAGTGACGACAGGACCTATGGCTACACCTTC.